These 6 T cell receptor beta chains came from one sample sequenced in a study of blood T cells in healthy people across ages. Alongside a J-beta primer mix, a sample-barcoded 5' primer served in a second PCR lasting roughly 6 to 11 cycles. A single record per CDR3 protein comes from TCRdb applying MiXCR to the 5' RACE reads. The sample records around 1,000,000 distinct CDR3 sequences, approximately 25% being singletons. These data were also reused for a study on T cells of mothers and their children.

The sample was blood. All receptors come from a girl aged 2 to 9 in good health.

A few counts support this clonotype. The V and J genes are TRBV20-1 and TRBJ2-1, with TRBD2 as a possible D gene (6 bases). Germline V gives CDR1 DFQATT, CDR2 SNEGSKA (reference sequence). This CDR3 spans 14 amino acids. V lost 5 bases, J lost 9 bases, and 20 bases lay in between. The chain's CDR3 is CSARGPGTGGEQFF. The CDR3 nucleotides read TGCAGTGCTCGAGGCCCGGGAACCGGGGGTGAGCAGTTCTTC.

The chain links TRBV7-8 to TRBJ2-7; tentatively, D is TRBD2 (6 bases). TRBJ2-1 matches the DNA end more closely, so the J call is doubtful. Per germline, CDR1 SGHVS and CDR2 FQNEAQ. The CDR3 consists of 17 residues. CDR3 loop: CASSFLPGLERANEQFF. The DNA of the CDR3 is TGTGCCAGCAGCTTCCTCCCCGGGCTAGAGCGGGCCAATGAGCAGTTCTTC.

V and J are TRBV29-1 and TRBJ1-2; D may be TRBD1 (5 bases). The V end lost 4 bases, the J end lost 4 bases, and 10 bases lay between the germline ends. Germline-derived CDR1 and CDR2 are SQVTM and ANQGSEA. This CDR3 has 12 amino acids. The CDR3 protein is CSVGREAYGYTF. The CDR3 DNA is TGCAGCGTTGGCAGGGAGGCCTATGGCTACACCTTC.

The chain links TRBV28 to TRBJ1-2; maybe TRBD1 (6 bases). Germline loops: CDR1 MDHEN, CDR2 SYDVKM. CDR3 length equals 19 residues. With 4 bases removed from V and 0 bases from J, the gap between germline ends came to 24 bases. The CDR3 protein is CASSSTRRDTRRANYGYTF. The CDR3 bases are TGTGCCAGCAGTTCGACTCGCCGGGACACAAGGAGGGCTAACTATGGCTACACCTTC.

This clonotype was counted only a few times. This chain joins TRBV29-1 and TRBJ2-5; 7 bases fit TRBD1. This CDR3 comprises 15 residues. Trimming at V came to 6 bases and at J to 1 base, leaving 11 bases not matched to a gene. The germline V gene encodes CDR1 SQVTM and CDR2 ANQGSEA. The CDR3 region is CSVRQGLGPQETQYF. Written as DNA, the CDR3 is TGCAGCGTCCGACAGGGTTTGGGCCCCCAAGAGACCCAGTACTTC. Based on the CDR3 plus reference TRBV29-1 and TRBJ2-5, the full variable domain is SAVISQKPSRDICQRGTSLTIQCQVDSQVTMMFWYRQQPGQSLTLIATANQGSEATYESGFVIDKFPISRPNLTFSTLTVSNMSPEDSSIYLCSVRQGLGPQETQYFGPGTRLLVL.

This rearrangement joins TRBV2 to TRBJ2-7; the match to TRBD2 covers 7 bases. With V trimmed by 8 bases and J by 0 bases, 13 bases remained unmatched. CDR1 and CDR2 (germline): SNHLY, FYNNEI. There are 16 residues in the CDR3. CDR3 sequence reads: CASEGRLAVNSYEQYF. DNA of the CDR3: TGTGCCAGCGAGGGTCGGCTAGCGGTTAACTCCTACGAGCAGTACTTC.